This T cell receptor (beta chain) originates from a study of blood T cells in healthy people across ages. The sample providers were healthy Caucasian people from Russia, aged roughly 6 to 100. Each sample provided at least 5 micrograms of extracted total RNA. Primed by a sample-barcoded 5' primer and a J-beta primer mix, a second PCR proceeded for about 6 to 12 cycles. TCRdb reprocessed the 5' RACE reads via MiXCR and lists one record per CDR3 protein. Here the sample spans hundreds of thousands of distinct CDR3 sequences, 20% to 30% being singletons. CDR3 length: 15 residues. V was pared by 1 base and J by 6 bases, with 7 bases of the junction left unmatched. The V gene's germline CDR1 is MGHRA and CDR2 YSYEKL. These data were likewise used in another study, on T cells of mothers and their children. That work states: The extracted RNA was employed in its entirety for cDNA synthesis, at approximately 1.5 ug per 15 ul. Whether related or unrelated, pairs show similar shaping of TCR recombination output by thymic selection.

J is TRBJ2-7 and V is TRBV4-1; 9 bases match TRBD1. This receptor was obtained from a boy younger than 18 in good health. The source material was blood. The CDR3: CASSQGPGTGLEQYF. CDR3 DNA: TGCGCCAGCAGCCAAGGGCCCGGGACAGGGCTCGAGCAGTACTTC.